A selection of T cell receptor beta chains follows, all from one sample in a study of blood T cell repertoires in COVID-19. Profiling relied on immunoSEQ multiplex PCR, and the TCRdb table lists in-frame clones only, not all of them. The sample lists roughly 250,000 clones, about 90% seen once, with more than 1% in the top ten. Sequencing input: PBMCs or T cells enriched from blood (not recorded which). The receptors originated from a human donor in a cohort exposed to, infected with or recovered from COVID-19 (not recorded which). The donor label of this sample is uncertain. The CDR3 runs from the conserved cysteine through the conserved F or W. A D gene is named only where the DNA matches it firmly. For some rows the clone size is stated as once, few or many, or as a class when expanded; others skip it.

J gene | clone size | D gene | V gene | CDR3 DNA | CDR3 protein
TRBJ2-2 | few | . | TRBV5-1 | TGCGCCAGCCGCACCCTTGCCTCGGGGGACACCGGGGAGCTGTTTTTT | CASRTLASGDTGELFF
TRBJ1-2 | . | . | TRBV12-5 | TGTGCTAGTGGTTTGTATCCAGGGGAAGGCGGCTACACCTTC | CASGLYPGEGGYTF
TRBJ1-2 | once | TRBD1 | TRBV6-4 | TGTGCCAGCAGTGACCACTCACAGGGGGCCGCTTCAATCTTC | CASSDHSQGAASIF
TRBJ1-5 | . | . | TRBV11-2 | TGTGCCAGCAGCTTGGGGGGTCACCCAAATCAGCCCCAGCATTTT | CASSLGGHPNQPQHF
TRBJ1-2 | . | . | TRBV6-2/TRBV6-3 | TGTGCCAGCAGTTACAGGGGTGGCTACACCTTC | CASSYRGGYTF
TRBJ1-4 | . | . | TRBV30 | TGTGCCTGGAGTACTGGACAGACTGAAAAACTGTTTTTT | CAWSTGQTEKLFF
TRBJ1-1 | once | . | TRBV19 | TGTGCCAGTAGTCCGCTGCCCGGTCTATCTGAAGCTTTCTTT | CASSPLPGLSEAFF
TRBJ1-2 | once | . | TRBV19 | TGTGCCAGTAGTATAGACCGGGCCGGAGGGGGCTACACCTTC | CASSIDRAGGGYTF
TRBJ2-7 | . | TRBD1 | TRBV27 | TGTGCCAGCAGTTCGGGACAGGGCGACGGCGAGCAGTACTTC | CASSSGQGDGEQYF
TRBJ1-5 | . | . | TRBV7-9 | TGTGCCAGCTCCCAGTCGGGGAGCACCCAGCCCCAGCATTTT | CASSQSGSTQPQHF
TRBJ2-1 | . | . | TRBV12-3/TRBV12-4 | TGTGCCAGCAGTATGCCGCTAAGCGAGCAGTTCTTC | CASSMPLSEQFF
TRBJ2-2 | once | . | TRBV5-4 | TGTGCCAGCAGCTGGACAGCGGCTGGCACCGGGGAGCTGTTTTTT | CASSWTAAGTGELFF
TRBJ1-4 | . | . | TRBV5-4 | TGTGCCAGCAGCCAGAAGTATAATGAAAAACTGTTTTTT | CASSQKYNEKLFF
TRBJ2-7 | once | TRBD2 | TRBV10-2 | TGCGCCAGCAGTGAGTTTGGGACTAGCGGGGTTTTTTACGAGCAGTACTTC | CASSEFGTSGVFYEQYF
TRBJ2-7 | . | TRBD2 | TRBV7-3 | TGTGCCAGCAGCTCCGGACTGGCGGGGGAAACCTACGAGCAGTACTTC | CASSSGLAGETYEQYF
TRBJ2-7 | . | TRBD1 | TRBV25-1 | TGTGCCAGCAGTGGACCGGGACAGGGGGCCACCTACGAGCAGTACTTC | CASSGPGQGATYEQYF
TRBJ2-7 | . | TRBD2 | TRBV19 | TGTGCCAGTAGTCAAGGCGGGGGAAGACGGAACGAGCAGTACTTC | CASSQGGGRRNEQYF
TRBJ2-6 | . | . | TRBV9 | TGTGCCAGCAGCGTAGAGCTCGCCAGGGGCTCTGGGGCCAACGTCCTGACTTTC | CASSVELARGSGANVLTF
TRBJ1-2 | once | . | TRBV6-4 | TGTGCCAGCAGGTCACAGGGCTATGGCTACACCTTC | CASRSQGYGYTF
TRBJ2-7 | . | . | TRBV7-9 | TGTGCCAGCAGCCCCAGGGACTTCTCCTACGAGCAGTACTTC | CASSPRDFSYEQYF
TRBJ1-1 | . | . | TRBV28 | TGTGCCAGCAGTCCCTGGCAGGGGATCACTGAAGCTTTCTTT | CASSPWQGITEAFF
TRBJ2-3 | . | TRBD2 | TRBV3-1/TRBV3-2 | TGTGCCAGCGGCCCGCGACTAGCGGGGGTCGCAGATACGCAGTATTTT | CASGPRLAGVADTQYF
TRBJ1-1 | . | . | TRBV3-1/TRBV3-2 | TGTGCCAGCAGCCAAGCCCGGAACACTGAAGCTTTCTTT | CASSQARNTEAFF
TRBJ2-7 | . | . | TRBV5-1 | TGCGCCAGCTCTCGGGACTCCCTTTCGGTAGGGTACTTC | CASSRDSLSVGYF
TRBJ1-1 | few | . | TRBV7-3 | TGTGCCAGCAGCCCTACGGACAGAATGAACACTGAAGCTTTCTTT | CASSPTDRMNTEAFF
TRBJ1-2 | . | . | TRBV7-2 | TGTGCCAGCAGCTTAGATTTCCGGGGGAACTATGGCTACACCTTC | CASSLDFRGNYGYTF
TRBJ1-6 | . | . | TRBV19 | TGTGCCAGTAGTATCGGGGGGCCGAATTCACCCCTCCACTTT | CASSIGGPNSPLHF
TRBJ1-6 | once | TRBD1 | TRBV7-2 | TGTGCCAGCAGCCTGGACAGGGATAATTCACCCCTCCACTTT | CASSLDRDNSPLHF
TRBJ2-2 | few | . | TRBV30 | TGTGCCTGGAGTGACTCGGGGGAAACCGGGGAGCTGTTTTTT | CAWSDSGETGELFF
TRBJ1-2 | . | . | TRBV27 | TGTGCCAGCAGTTTAATGGCAGGCTCTAACTATGGCTACACCTTC | CASSLMAGSNYGYTF
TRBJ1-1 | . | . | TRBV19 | TGTGCCAGTAGGGAGGGATACACTGAAGCTTTCTTT | CASREGYTEAFF
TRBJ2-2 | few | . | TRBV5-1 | TGCGCCAGCAGGCGGGGAAACGGCGGGGAGCTGTTTTTT | CASRRGNGGELFF
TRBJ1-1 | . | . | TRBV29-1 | TGCAGCGCCACCGGGACAATGAACACTGAAGCTTTCTTT | CSATGTMNTEAFF
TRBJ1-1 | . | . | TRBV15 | TGTGCCACCAGCAGGGGGGGGGCGGTCACTGAAGCTTTCTTT | CATSRGGAVTEAFF
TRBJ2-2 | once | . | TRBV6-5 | TGTGCCAGCAGTTACTCGAGAAGCGCGAACACCGGGGAGCTGTTTTTT | CASSYSRSANTGELFF
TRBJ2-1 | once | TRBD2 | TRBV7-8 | TGTGCCAGCAGACCGGGACTAGCGGGGTTTAGTATCAATGAGCAGTTCTTC | CASRPGLAGFSINEQFF
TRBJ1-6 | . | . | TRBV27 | TGTGCCAGCAGTTTCCAAGGTGGAGGTAGGTCACCCCTCCACTTT | CASSFQGGGRSPLHF